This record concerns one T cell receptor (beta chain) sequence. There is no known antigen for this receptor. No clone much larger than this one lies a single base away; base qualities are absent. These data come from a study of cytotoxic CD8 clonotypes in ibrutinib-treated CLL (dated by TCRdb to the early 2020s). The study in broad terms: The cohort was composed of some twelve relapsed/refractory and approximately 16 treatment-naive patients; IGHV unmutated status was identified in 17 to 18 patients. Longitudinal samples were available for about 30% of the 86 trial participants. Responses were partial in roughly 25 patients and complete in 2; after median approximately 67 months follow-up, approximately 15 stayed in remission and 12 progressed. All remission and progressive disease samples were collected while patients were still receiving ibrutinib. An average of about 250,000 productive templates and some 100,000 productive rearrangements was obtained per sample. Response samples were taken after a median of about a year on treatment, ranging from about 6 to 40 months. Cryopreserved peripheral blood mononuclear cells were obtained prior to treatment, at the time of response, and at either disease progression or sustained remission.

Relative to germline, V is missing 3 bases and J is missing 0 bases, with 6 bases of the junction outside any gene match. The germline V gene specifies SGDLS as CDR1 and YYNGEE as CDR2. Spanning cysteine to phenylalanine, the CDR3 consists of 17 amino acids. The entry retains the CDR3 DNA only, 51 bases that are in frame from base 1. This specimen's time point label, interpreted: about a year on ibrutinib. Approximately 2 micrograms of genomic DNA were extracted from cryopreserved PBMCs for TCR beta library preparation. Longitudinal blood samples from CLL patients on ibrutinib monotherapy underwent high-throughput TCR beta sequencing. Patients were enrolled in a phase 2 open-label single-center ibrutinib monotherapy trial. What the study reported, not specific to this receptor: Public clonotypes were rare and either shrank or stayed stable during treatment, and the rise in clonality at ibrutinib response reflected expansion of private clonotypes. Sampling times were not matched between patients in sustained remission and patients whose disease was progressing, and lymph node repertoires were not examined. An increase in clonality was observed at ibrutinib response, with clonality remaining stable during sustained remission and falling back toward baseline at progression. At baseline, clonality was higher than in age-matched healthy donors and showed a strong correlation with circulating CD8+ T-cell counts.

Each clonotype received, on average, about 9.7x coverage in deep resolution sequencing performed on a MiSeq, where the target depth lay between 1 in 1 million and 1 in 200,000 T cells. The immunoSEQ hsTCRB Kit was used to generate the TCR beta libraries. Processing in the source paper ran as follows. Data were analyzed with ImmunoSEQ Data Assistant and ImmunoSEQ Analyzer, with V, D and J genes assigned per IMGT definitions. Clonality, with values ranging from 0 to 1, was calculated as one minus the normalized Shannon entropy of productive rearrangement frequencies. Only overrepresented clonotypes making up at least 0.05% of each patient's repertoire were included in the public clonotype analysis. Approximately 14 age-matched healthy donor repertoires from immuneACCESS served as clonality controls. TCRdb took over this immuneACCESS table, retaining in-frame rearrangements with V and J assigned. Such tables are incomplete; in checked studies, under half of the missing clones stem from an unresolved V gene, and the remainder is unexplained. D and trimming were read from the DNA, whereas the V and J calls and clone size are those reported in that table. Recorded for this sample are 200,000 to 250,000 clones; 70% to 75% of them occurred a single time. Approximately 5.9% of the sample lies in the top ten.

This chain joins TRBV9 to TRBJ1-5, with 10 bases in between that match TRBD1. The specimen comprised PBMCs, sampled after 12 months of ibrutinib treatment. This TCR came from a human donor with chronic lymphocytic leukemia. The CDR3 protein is CASSAGQGVNSNQPQHF. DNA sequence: TGTGCCAGCAGCGCCGGACAGGGGGTGAATAGCAATCAGCCCCAGCATTTT. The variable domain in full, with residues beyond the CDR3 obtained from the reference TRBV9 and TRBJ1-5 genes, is DSGVTQTPKHLITATGQRVTLRCSPRSGDLSVYWYQQSLDQGLQFLIQYYNGEERAKGNILERFSAQQFPDLHSELNLSSLELGDSALYFCASSAGQGVNSNQPQHFGDGTRLSIL.